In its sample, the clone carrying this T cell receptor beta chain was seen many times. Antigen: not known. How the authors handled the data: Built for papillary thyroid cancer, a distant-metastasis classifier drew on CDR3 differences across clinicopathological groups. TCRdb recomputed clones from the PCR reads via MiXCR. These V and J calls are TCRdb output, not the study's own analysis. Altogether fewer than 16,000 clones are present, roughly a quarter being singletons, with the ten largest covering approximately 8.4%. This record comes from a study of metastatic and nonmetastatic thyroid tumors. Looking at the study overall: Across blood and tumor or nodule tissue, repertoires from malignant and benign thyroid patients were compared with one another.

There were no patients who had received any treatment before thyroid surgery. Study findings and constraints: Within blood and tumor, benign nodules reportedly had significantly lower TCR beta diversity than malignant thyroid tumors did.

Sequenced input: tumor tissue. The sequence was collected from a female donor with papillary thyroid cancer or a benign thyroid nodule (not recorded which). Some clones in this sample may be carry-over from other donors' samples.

The CDR3 loop reads CSARDGGAGANVLTF. The CDR3 nucleotides read TGCAGTGCTAGAGATGGGGGCGCTGGGGCCAACGTCCTGACTTTC. The chain employs TRBV20-1 and TRBJ2-6; D possibly corresponds to TRBD1 (6 bases). The CDR3 is 15 amino acids. V was pared by 0 bases and J by 2 bases, with 8 bases between. Germline values: CDR1 DFQATT, CDR2 SNEGSKA (reference sequence).